The clone carrying this TCR beta chain appeared a few times. The data were obtained in a study of blood T cell repertoires in COVID-19. Here immunoSEQ multiplex PCR was the method, and the copy in TCRdb shows in-frame clones only, minus some. The data contain roughly 160,000 clones, around 87% of them singletons. Germline assignment: CDR1 LGHNA and CDR2 YSLEER. The junction had 4 bases not matched to a gene; V was cut back by 4 bases and J by 4 bases. The CDR3 spans 14 residues. The clonotype originates from a woman of 80 years or more with COVID-19, enrolled during active disease. The V and J genes are TRBV4-3 and TRBJ2-7, with TRBD2 identical over 10 bases. Sequenced: peripheral blood. The CDR3 sequence: CASSPASGSYEQYF. CDR3 coding DNA: TGCGCCAGCAGCCCGGCTAGCGGGAGTTACGAGCAGTACTTC.